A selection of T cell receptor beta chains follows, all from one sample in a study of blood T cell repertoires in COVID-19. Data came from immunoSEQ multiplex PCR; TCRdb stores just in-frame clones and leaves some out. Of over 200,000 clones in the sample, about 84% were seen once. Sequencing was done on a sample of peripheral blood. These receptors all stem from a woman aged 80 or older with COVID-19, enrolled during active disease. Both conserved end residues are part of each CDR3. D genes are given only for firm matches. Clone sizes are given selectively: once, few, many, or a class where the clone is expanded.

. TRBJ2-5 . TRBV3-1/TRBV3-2 CASSQDPLETETQYF TGTGCCAGCAGCCAAGATCCCCTGGAGACTGAGACCCAGTACTTC
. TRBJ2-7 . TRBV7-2 CASSLVGGMSSYEQYF TGTGCCAGCAGCTTAGTTGGGGGGATGAGCTCCTACGAGCAGTACTTC
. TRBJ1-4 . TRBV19 CASSITGEKLFF TGTGCCAGTAGTATTACAGGTGAAAAACTGTTTTTT
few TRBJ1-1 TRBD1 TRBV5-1 CASSLAGTGVNTEAFF TGCGCCAGCAGCTTGGCCGGGACAGGGGTGAACACTGAAGCTTTCTTT
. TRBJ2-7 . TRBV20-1 CSAKDYYEQYF TGCAGTGCGAAGGACTATTACGAGCAGTACTTC
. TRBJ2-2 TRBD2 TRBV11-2 CARRALAGGRATGELFF TGTGCCCGCCGCGCCCTCGCGGGGGGGCGGGCCACCGGGGAGCTGTTTTTT
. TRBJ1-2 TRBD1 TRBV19 CASSFTGGAGANYGYTF TGTGCCAGTAGTTTTACAGGGGGCGCGGGAGCTAACTATGGCTACACCTTC
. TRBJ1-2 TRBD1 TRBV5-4 CASSPSAGGSNYGYTF TGTGCCAGCAGCCCCTCGGCAGGGGGGTCTAACTATGGCTACACCTTC
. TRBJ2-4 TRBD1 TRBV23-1 CASRPNRGPRNNIQYF TGCGCCAGCAGGCCAAACAGGGGTCCCCGGAACAACATTCAGTACTTC
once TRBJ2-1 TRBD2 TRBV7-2 CASSLPGGGNYNEQFF TGTGCCAGCAGCTTACCCGGGGGGGGAAATTACAATGAGCAGTTCTTC
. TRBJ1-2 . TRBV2 CASSEESKGGNGYTF TGTGCCAGCAGTGAAGAGAGCAAGGGAGGGAATGGCTACACCTTC
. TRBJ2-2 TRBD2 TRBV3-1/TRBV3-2 CASSHTGLAGSSELFF TGTGCCAGCAGCCATACTGGACTAGCGGGCTCCTCGGAGCTGTTTTTT
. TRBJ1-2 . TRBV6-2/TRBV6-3 CASSYGSGFYGYTF TGTGCCAGCAGTTACGGTTCAGGGTTCTATGGCTACACCTTC
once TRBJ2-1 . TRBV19 CASSISVRSYNEQFF TGTGCCAGTAGTATATCTGTTCGGTCCTACAATGAGCAGTTCTTC
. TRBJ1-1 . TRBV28 CASSFDSSNTEAFF TGTGCCAGCAGTTTCGACAGCTCGAACACTGAAGCTTTCTTT
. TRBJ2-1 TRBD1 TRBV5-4 CASSPPTTGTYNEQFF TGTGCCAGCAGCCCGCCCACGACAGGGACCTACAATGAGCAGTTCTTC
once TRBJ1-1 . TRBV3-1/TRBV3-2 CASSQDSGSTEAFF TGTGCCAGCAGCCAAGATAGCGGATCCACTGAAGCTTTCTTT
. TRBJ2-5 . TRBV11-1 CASSRGGTTAETQYF TGTGCCAGCAGCCGTGGAGGGACCACCGCAGAGACCCAGTACTTC
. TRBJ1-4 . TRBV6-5 CASSLRSGNEKLFF TGTGCCAGCAGTCTGCGGTCCGGGAATGAAAAACTGTTTTTT
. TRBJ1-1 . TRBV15 CATSRGASVYNTEAFF TGTGCCACCAGCAGAGGGGCTTCGGTATACAACACTGAAGCTTTCTTT
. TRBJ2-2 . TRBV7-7 CASSSEGSGELFF TGTGCTAGCAGCTCGGAGGGATCCGGGGAGCTGTTTTTT
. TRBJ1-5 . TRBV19 CASSGASAGQPQHF TGTGCCAGTAGTGGGGCGAGTGCGGGGCAGCCCCAGCATTTT
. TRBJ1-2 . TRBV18 CASSPPGGGYGYTF TGTGCCAGCTCACCACCGGGGGGGGGCTATGGCTACACCTTC
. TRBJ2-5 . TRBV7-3 CASSLYGSQETQYF TGTGCCAGCAGCTTGTATGGCAGCCAAGAGACCCAGTACTTC
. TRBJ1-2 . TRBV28 CASSLGGGGVSVLGYTF TGTGCCAGCAGTTTGGGCGGGGGGGGTGTTAGTGTCTTGGGCTACACCTTC
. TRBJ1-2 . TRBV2 CASTSDSVLHGYTF TGTGCCAGCACCTCCGACAGCGTCCTTCATGGCTACACCTTC
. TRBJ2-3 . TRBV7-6 CASSLGALAGFTDTQYF TGTGCCAGCAGCTTAGGGGCCTTGGCGGGGTTTACAGATACGCAGTATTTT
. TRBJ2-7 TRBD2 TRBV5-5 CASSPPGAGVRYEQYF TGTGCCAGCAGCCCGCCCGGGGCGGGAGTCCGTTACGAGCAGTACTTC
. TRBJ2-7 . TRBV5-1 CASSGAREQYF TGCGCCAGCAGTGGAGCGCGCGAGCAGTACTTC
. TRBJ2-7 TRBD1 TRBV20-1 CSVSWGQGSYEQYF TGCAGTGTTAGTTGGGGACAGGGCTCCTACGAGCAGTACTTC
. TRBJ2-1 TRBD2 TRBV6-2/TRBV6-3 CASSYRAGGSYNEQFF TGTGCCAGCAGTTACAGGGCGGGAGGCTCCTACAATGAGCAGTTCTTC
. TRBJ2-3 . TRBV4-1 CASSQSLLSTDTQYF TGCGCCAGCAGCCAATCCCTGCTATCCACAGATACGCAGTATTTT
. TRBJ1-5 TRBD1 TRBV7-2 CASRLQGDQPQHF TGTGCCAGCAGGCTACAGGGGGATCAGCCCCAGCATTTT
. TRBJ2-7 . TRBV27 CASSQGTPAGEQYF TGTGCCAGCAGTCAAGGGACTCCCGCCGGGGAGCAGTACTTC
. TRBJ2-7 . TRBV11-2 CASSPFRDSEQYF TGTGCCAGCAGCCCTTTCAGGGACTCCGAGCAGTACTTC
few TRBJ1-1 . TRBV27 CASSLWGDGNTEAFF TGTGCCAGCAGTTTATGGGGGGATGGGAACACTGAAGCTTTCTTT
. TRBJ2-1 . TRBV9 CASSPRGGSNSYNEQFF TGTGCCAGCAGCCCAAGAGGGGGTTCAAACTCCTACAATGAGCAGTTCTTC
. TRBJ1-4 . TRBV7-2 CASSLGSGEKLFF TGTGCCAGCAGCTTAGGGTCGGGTGAAAAACTGTTTTTT
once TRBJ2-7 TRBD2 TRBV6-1 CASSEKGRGDGQYF TGTGCCAGCAGTGAAAAAGGCCGGGGGGACGGGCAGTACTTC
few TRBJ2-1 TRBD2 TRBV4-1 CASSQESIGLAGRSYNEQFF TGCGCCAGCAGCCAAGAAAGCATAGGACTAGCGGGACGCTCCTACAATGAGCAGTTCTTC
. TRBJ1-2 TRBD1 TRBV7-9 CASSPVQGLNYGYTF TGTGCCAGCAGCCCCGTACAGGGGTTGAACTATGGCTACACCTTC
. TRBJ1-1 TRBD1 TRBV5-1 CASSFDRGRTEAFF TGCGCCAGCAGCTTCGACAGGGGGAGGACTGAAGCTTTCTTT
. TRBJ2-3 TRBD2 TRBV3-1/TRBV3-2 CASSQDRALAGGTQYF TGTGCCAGCAGCCAAGATAGGGCGCTAGCGGGGGGCACGCAGTATTTT
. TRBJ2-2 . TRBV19 CASKLGLETGELFF TGTGCCAGTAAACTCGGTTTAGAAACCGGGGAGCTGTTTTTT
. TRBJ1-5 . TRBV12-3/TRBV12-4 CASRDRNQPQHF TGTGCCAGCCGGGATCGCAATCAGCCCCAGCATTTT
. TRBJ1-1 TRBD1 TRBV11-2 CASSAGTGFTEAFF TGTGCCAGCAGCGCCGGGACAGGGTTCACTGAAGCTTTCTTT
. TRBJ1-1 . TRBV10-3 CAISESGAGGTEAFF TGTGCCATCAGTGAGTCTGGAGCGGGGGGCACTGAAGCTTTCTTT
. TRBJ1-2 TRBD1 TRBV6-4 CASSDSSDRGDGYTF TGTGCCAGCAGTGACTCGTCGGACAGGGGTGATGGCTACACCTTC
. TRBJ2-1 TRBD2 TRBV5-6 CASSPPGGRAGNEQFF TGTGCCAGCAGCCCCCCGGGCGGGAGGGCCGGGAATGAGCAGTTCTTC
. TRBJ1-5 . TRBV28 CASKQGSQPQHF TGTGCCAGCAAACAAGGGAGTCAGCCCCAGCATTTT
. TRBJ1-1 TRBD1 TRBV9 CASSAVDRSEAFF TGTGCCAGCAGCGCGGTGGACAGGAGTGAAGCTTTCTTT
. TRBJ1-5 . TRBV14 CASSRARGGQPQHF TGTGCCAGCAGCCGGGCCCGGGGGGGCCAGCCCCAGCATTTT
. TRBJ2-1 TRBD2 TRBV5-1 CASSASGLYNEQFF TGCGCCAGCAGCGCTAGCGGTTTGTACAATGAGCAGTTCTTC
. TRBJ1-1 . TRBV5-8 CASGSGLYTEAFF TGTGCCAGCGGATCGGGACTTTACACTGAAGCTTTCTTT
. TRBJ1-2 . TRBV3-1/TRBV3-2 CASSQPSGGGYTF TGTGCCAGCAGCCAACCCTCCGGGGGGGGCTACACCTTC
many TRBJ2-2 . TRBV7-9 CASAGAGFGELFF TGTGCCAGCGCAGGGGCCGGGTTCGGGGAGCTGTTTTTT
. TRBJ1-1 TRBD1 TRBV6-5 CASSLDRVFPEAFF TGTGCCAGCAGTTTGGACAGGGTATTTCCTGAAGCTTTCTTT
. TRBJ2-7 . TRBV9 CASSVGRGAGADEQYF TGTGCCAGCAGCGTAGGGAGGGGGGCGGGGGCGGACGAGCAGTACTTC